This T cell receptor beta chain was sequenced for a study of T cell changes during pregnancy in multiple sclerosis. Sequencing used immunoSEQ multiplex PCR; TCRdb keeps in-frame clones, though not all of them. In the table there are around 81,000 clones, just under 95% of which are singletons. Germline V lookup: CDR1 MDHEN, CDR2 SYDVKM. CDR3 length equals 16 residues. V lost 4 bases to trimming and J lost 6 bases, with 20 bases between them. The TCR originated in a female donor in good health, enrolled as a control in a pregnancy study. This chain joins TRBV28 and TRBJ2-3, with no clear D. The specimen was peripheral blood, collected after pregnancy. The CDR3 reads CASSSELIELADTQYF. In DNA form, the CDR3 reads TGTGCCAGCAGTTCGGAACTAATAGAGCTGGCGGATACGCAGTATTTT.